This TCR beta chain came from a study of control samples from healthy donors and cancer patients. Germline V gene data show CDR1 as LNHDA and CDR2 as SQIVND (reference sequence). This CDR3 is 13 amino acids long. The V and J ends lost 2 bases and 2 bases respectively, with 6 bases between them. Sequencing was performed with immunoSEQ multiplex PCR; in TCRdb, only in-frame clones are kept and a portion is missing. The sample lists tens of thousands of clones; around 94% were seen once. The chain recombines TRBV19 with TRBJ1-2, with D possibly being TRBD1 (6 bases). The material sequenced was blood. The sequence was obtained from a woman aged 18-29 years in good health. CDR3 DNA sequence: TGTGCCAGTAGTATAACAGGGAACTATGGCTACACCTTC. This gives the protein CASSITGNYGYTF.